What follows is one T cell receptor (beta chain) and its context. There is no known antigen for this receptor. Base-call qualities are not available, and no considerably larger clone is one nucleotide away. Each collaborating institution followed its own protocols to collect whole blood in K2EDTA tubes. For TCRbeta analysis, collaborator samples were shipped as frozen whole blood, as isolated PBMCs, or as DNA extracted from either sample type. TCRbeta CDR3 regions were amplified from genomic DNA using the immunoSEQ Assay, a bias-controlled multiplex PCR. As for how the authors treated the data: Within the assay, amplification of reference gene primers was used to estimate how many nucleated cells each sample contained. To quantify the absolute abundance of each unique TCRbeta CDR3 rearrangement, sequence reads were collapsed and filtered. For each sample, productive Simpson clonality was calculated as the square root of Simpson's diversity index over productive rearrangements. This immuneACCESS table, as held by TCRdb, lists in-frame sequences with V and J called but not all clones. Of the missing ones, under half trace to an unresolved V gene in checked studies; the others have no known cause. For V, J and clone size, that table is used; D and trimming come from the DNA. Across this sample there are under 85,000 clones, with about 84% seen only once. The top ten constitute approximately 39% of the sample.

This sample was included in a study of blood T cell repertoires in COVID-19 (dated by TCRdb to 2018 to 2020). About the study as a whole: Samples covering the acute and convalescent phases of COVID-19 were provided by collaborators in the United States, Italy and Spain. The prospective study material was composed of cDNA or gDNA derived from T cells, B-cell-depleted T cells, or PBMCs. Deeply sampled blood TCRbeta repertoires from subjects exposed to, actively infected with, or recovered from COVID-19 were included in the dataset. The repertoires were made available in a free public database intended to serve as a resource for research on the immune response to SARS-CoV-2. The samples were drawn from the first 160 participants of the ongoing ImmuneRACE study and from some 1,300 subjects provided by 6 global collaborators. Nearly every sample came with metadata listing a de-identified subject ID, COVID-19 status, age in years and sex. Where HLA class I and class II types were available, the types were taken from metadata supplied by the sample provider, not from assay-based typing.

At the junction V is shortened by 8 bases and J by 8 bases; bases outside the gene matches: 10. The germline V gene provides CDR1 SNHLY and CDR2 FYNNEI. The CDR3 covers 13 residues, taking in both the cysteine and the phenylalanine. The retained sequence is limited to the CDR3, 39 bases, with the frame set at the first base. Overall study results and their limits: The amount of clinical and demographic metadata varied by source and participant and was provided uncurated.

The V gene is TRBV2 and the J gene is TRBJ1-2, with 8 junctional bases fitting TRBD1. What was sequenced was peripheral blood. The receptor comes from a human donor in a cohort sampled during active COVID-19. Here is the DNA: TGTGCCAGCGCCCGACAGGGGCAGAGGGGCTACACCTTC. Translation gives CASARQGQRGYTF. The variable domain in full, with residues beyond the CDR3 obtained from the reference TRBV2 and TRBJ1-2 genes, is EPEVTQTPSHQVTQMGQEVILRCVPISNHLYFYWYRQILGQKVEFLVSFYNNEISEKSEIFDDQFSVERPDGSNFTLKIRSTKLEDSAMYFCASARQGQRGYTFGSGTRLTVV.